The text below deals with one T cell receptor beta chain. No cognate antigen has been identified for it. The sample holds no much larger clone one base away, and base qualities are not on file. Read against the paper, the sample's treatment or condition label means: allogeneic hematopoietic cell transplantation with graft depleted of TCRalphabeta T cells and CD19 B cells. The transplant recipients were children given TCRalphabeta/CD19-depleted allogeneic hematopoietic cell grafts. Relative to germline, V is 0 bases shorter and J is 8 bases shorter, with 13 bases between their ends. The germline V gene gives CDR1 as SGHTA and CDR2 as FQGNSA. From its cysteine to its phenylalanine, the CDR3 spans 14 amino acids. The DNA shown is the 42-base CDR3, in frame from base 1. This specimen belongs to a study of T-cell reconstitution after alpha-beta-depleted transplantation in children (dated by TCRdb to about 2016). Looking at the study overall: T-cell immune reconstitution after TCRalphabeta/CD19-depleted allogeneic hematopoietic cell transplantation in children was quantitatively tracked in the study by means of TCR repertoire profiling.

General findings and caveats noted by the study authors: Apparently early alphabetaT-cell count recovery about two months after transplant reportedly relied on only several hundred rapidly expanded clones derived from non-depleted graft cells. The high TCRbeta diversity at day 60 in some patients was ascribed to recipient T cells and intrathymic progenitors that had survived conditioning. Hyperexpanded clone frequencies declined over subsequent months; after one year, T-cell counts and TCRbeta diversity were mostly attributed to newly produced T cells.

Library preparation employed PCR. Sequencing relied on an Illumina HiSeq 2500. To normalize quantification of the TCRbeta repertoire, the TCR libraries were built with molecular barcoding that relied on unique molecular identifiers. TCRdb applied fastp at Q25 and MiXCR to the public reads, then kept only in-frame beta chains. Here each entry gathers all rows of one CDR3 protein and keeps the most common genes and DNA. The sample table records more than 400,000 distinct CDR3 sequences; roughly 11% of these occur just once. The leading ten clones occupy 11% to 15% of the sample. This sequence was found in a female patient aged 2-15 years who had a stem cell transplant for aplastic anemia, so the T cells may come from the graft donor. The material sequenced was PBMCs, mostly from graft donor cells, taken 180 days after TCRalphabeta/CD19-depleted stem cell transplant. Rearrangement joined TRBV7-2 to TRBJ2-5, with the D gene not clear enough to name. Here the CDR3 is given as CASSLAGGKRTQYF. The base sequence is TGTGCCAGCAGCTTAGCGGGCGGCAAGAGAACCCAGTACTTC. The full variable domain, with segments outside the CDR3 supplied by the reference TRBV7-2 and TRBJ2-5 proteins, appears as GAGVSQSPSNKVTEKGKDVELRCDPISGHTALYWYRQSLGQGLEFLIYFQGNSAPDKSGLPSDRFSAERTGGSVSTLTIQRTQQEDSAVYLCASSLAGGKRTQYFGPGTRLLVL.